The subject of this entry is one T cell receptor (beta chain). The library was prepared for alpha chains; this beta chain is a stray read, so its frequency means little. These data originate in a study of spatial heterogeneity in lung cancer. TCRdb fed the 5' RACE reads into MiXCR, producing one record per CDR3 protein. The sample lists 4,000 to 5,500 distinct CDR3 sequences; approximately 16% were seen once. This CDR3 spans 12 amino acids. Germline V gene lookup returns CDR1 DFQATT and CDR2 SNEGSKA (reference sequence). Trimming left V 8 bases short and J 4 bases short, with 12 bases between. Documented time point: sample taken at primary tumor resection. Whole RNA, isolated from tumor, nontumor lung or frozen PBMC, was sequenced without prior sorting. A total of around 67 untreated early-stage non-small cell lung cancer patients served as donors.

This receptor was identified in a male donor with early-stage non-small cell lung cancer. The specimen comprised normal lung tissue next to the tumor, sampled at surgery. This sequence joins TRBV20-1 and TRBJ1-5; weak D call: TRBD1 (6 bases). The CDR3 loop is CSSVQGNQPQHF. DNA of the CDR3: TGCAGTTCCGTTCAGGGGAATCAGCCCCAGCATTTT.